The T cell receptor (beta chain) under discussion was sequenced for a study of blood T cell repertoires in COVID-19. Background on the study: Sites in the United States, Italy and Spain provided acute and convalescent COVID-19 samples. In each case, the material was cDNA or gDNA derived from T cells, B-cell-depleted T cells, or PBMCs.

In the source study's methods: From reference gene primer amplification, estimates of nucleated cell counts were derived. TCRdb's copy holds only in-frame clones and misses some; the assay was immunoSEQ multiplex PCR. V, J and clone size are those of that table, while D and trimming were read from the DNA. The sample holds approximately 670,000 clones; around 89% are singletons and the top ten take about 0.24%. The CDR3 contains 13 residues. CDR1 and CDR2 from the germline V gene are LGHDT and YNNKEL (reference sequence). V trimming: 9 bases; J trimming: 0 bases; junction bases outside the gene matches: 4.

The sequence was obtained from a woman aged 18-29 years with acute or convalescent COVID-19. The V call is TRBV3-1 (or the pseudogene TRBV3-2), the J call TRBJ1-1; the match to TRBD1 covers 7 bases. Sequenced material: peripheral blood. The chain's CDR3 is CASTGAMNTEAFF. As DNA, the CDR3 is TGTGCCAGTACAGGGGCAATGAACACTGAAGCTTTCTTT.